The entry below describes one TCR beta chain. The antigen remains unidentified. The V segment lost 0 bases and the J segment 1 base; nucleotides outside the gene matches: 11. The CDR3 sequence is 19 residues long. Germline V gives CDR1 MGHRA, CDR2 YSYEKL. The data were taken from a study of T cell responses to AZD1222 COVID-19 vaccine. Profiling relied on immunoSEQ multiplex PCR, and the TCRdb table lists in-frame clones only, not all of them. Counted here are under 150,000 clones, about 91% occurring once; the ten biggest clones make up about 1.9%. Findings and limits, study-wide: Reports say nearly half of spike-specific TCRs go after unmutated variant regions.

The TCR sequence derives from an adult who received the AZD1222 COVID-19 vaccine. The J gene is TRBJ2-2, the V gene TRBV4-1, with TRBD2 matching over 7 bases. The starting material was peripheral blood, obtained 28 days after the second AZD1222 dose. Written as DNA, the CDR3 is TGCGCCAGCAGCCAAGAACGACTGGTGGGAGGGATGAACACCGGGGAGCTGTTTTTT. This encodes CASSQERLVGGMNTGELFF.